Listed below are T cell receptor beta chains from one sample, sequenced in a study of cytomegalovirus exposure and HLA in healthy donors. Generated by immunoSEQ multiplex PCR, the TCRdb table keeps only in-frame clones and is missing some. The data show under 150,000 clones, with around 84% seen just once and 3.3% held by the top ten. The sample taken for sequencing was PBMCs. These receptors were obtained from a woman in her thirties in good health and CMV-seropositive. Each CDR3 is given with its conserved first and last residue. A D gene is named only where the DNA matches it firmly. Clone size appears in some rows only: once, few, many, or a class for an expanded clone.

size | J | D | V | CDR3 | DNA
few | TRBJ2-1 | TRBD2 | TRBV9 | CASSVAGGPINEQFF | TGTGCCAGCAGCGTTGCGGGGGGCCCTATCAATGAGCAGTTCTTC
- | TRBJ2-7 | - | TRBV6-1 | CASSEARVRSSYEQYF | TGTGCCAGCAGTGAAGCGCGAGTAAGGAGCTCCTACGAGCAGTACTTC
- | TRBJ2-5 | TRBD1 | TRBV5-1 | CASSSGQDQETQYF | TGCGCCAGCAGCTCGGGACAGGATCAAGAGACCCAGTACTTC
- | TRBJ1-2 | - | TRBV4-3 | CASSQGRFQGLGYTF | TGCGCCAGCAGCCAGGGAAGGTTTCAGGGCCTGGGCTACACCTTC
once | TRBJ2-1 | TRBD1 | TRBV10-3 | CAISAQGATSSYNEQFF | TGTGCCATCAGTGCCCAGGGGGCTACTAGCTCCTACAATGAGCAGTTCTTC
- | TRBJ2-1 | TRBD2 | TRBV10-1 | CASSERTSGGTYNEQFF | TGCGCCAGCAGTGAGAGGACTAGCGGGGGAACCTACAATGAGCAGTTCTTC
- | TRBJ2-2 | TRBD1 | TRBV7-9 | CSSTPTGLDTGELFF | TGTTCCAGCACACCGACAGGGTTGGACACCGGGGAGCTGTTTTTT
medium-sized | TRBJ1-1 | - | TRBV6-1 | CAVGGAEWNTEAFF | TGTGCAGTGGGCGGGGCTGAGTGGAACACTGAAGCTTTCTTT
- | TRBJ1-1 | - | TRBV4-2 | CASSQDPWEGTEAFF | TGTGCCAGCAGCCAAGATCCTTGGGAGGGGACTGAAGCTTTCTTT
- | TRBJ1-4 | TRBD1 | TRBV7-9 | CASSGRDRGPEKLFF | TGTGCCAGCAGCGGCCGGGACAGGGGGCCTGAAAAACTGTTTTTT
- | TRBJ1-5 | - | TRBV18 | CASSPQRDQPQHF | TGTGCCAGCTCACCACAGCGTGATCAGCCCCAGCATTTT
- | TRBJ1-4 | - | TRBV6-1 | CASSEPGWSEKLFF | TGTGCCAGCAGTGAACCGGGGTGGAGTGAAAAACTGTTTTTT
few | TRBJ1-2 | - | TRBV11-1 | CASTRENGASYGYTF | TGTGCCAGCACTCGTGAAAATGGGGCCTCCTATGGCTACACCTTC
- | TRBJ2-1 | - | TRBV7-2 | CASSSPRGNNEQFF | TGTGCCAGCAGCTCCCCCCGGGGGAACAATGAGCAGTTCTTC
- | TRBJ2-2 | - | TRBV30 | CAWSQGWFTGELFF | TGTGCCTGGAGTCAGGGTTGGTTCACCGGGGAGCTGTTTTTT
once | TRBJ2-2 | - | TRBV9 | CASSGPSANTGELFF | TGTGCCAGCAGCGGCCCGTCGGCGAACACCGGGGAGCTGTTTTTT
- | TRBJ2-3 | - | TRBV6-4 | CATRGRTDTQYF | TGTGCGACTCGGGGGAGGACAGATACGCAGTATTTT
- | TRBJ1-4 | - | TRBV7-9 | CASNLLTGGNEKLFF | TGTGCCAGCAACCTATTGACGGGGGGCAACGAAAAACTGTTTTTT
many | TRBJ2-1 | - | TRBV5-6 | CASSLGGYIYNEQFF | TGTGCCAGCAGCTTGGGAGGGTACATTTACAATGAGCAGTTCTTC
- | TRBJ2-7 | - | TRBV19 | CASSIDRGSAEQYF | TGTGCCAGTAGTATAGATCGGGGGTCCGCCGAGCAGTACTTC
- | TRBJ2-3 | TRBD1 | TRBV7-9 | CASSPKGAASWDTQYF | TGTGCCAGCAGCCCTAAGGGGGCGGCCTCTTGGGATACGCAGTATTTT
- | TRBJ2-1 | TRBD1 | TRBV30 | CAWKKTGMNEQFF | TGTGCCTGGAAAAAGACAGGGATGAATGAGCAGTTCTTC
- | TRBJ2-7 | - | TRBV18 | CASSPPSGPYEQYF | TGTGCCAGCTCACCACCTAGCGGCCCCTACGAGCAGTACTTC
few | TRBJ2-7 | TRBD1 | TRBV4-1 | CASSPGQGVIYEQYF | TGCGCCAGCAGCCCGGGACAGGGGGTGATCTACGAGCAGTACTTC
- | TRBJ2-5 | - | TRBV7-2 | CASEAGFLGGTQYF | TGTGCCAGCGAGGCCGGGTTCCTTGGAGGGACCCAGTACTTC
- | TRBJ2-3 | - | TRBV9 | CASSPRADTQYF | TGTGCCAGCAGCCCCCGGGCAGATACGCAGTATTTT
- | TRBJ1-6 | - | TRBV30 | CAWSVPGSRNSPLHF | TGTGCCTGGAGTGTACCGGGATCCCGAAATTCACCCCTCCACTTT
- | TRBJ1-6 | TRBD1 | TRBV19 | CASKGGSGPPQGPLHF | TGTGCCAGTAAAGGGGGCTCTGGACCCCCCCAAGGACCCCTCCACTTT
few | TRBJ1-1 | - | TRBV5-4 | CASSLNGVAEAFF | TGTGCCAGCAGCTTGAACGGGGTCGCTGAAGCTTTCTTT
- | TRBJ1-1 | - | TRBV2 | CASSEVGFGFF | TGTGCCAGCAGTGAAGTCGGGTTTGGCTTCTTT
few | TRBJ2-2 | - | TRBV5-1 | CASSPRRTGELFF | TGCGCCAGCAGCCCCAGGCGCACCGGGGAGCTGTTTTTT
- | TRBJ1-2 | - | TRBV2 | CASTGGNYGYTF | TGTGCCAGCACGGGGGGAAACTATGGCTACACCTTC
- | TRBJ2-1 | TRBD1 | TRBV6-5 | CASSYPKGQGIDEQFF | TGTGCCAGCAGTTACCCCAAGGGACAGGGTATCGATGAGCAGTTCTTC
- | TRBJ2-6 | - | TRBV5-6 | CASRQINRPGANVLTF | TGTGCCAGCAGACAAATTAACAGGCCCGGGGCCAACGTCCTGACTTTC
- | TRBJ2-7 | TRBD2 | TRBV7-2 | CASSYSGTSGGEQYF | TGTGCCAGCAGCTACAGCGGGACTAGCGGGGGCGAGCAGTACTTC
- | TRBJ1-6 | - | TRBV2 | CASRGWDSPLHF | TGTGCCAGCCGAGGTTGGGATTCACCCCTCCACTTT
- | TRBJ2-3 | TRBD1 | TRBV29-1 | CSTGQGRWTDAQYF | TGCAGCACCGGACAGGGACGTTGGACAGATGCGCAGTATTTT
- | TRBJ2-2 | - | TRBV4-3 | CASSLEPGHGSISNTGELFF | TGCGCCAGCAGCCTCGAACCGGGACACGGGTCGATATCGAACACCGGGGAGCTGTTTTTT
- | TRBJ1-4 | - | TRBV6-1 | CASSPAARVGEKLFF | TGTGCCAGCAGTCCGGCGGCCAGGGTAGGCGAAAAACTGTTTTTT
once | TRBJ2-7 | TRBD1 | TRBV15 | CATSGDRAYEQYF | TGTGCCACCAGCGGTGACAGGGCCTACGAGCAGTACTTC
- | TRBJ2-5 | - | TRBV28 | CASRAARTRGETQYF | TGTGCCAGCAGGGCGGCCCGCACACGAGGGGAGACCCAGTACTTC
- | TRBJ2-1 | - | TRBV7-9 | CASSFGAAYNEQFF | TGTGCCAGCAGCTTTGGAGCGGCCTACAATGAGCAGTTCTTC
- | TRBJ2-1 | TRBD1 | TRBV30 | CAWSGTGADEQFF | TGTGCCTGGAGTGGGACAGGGGCCGATGAGCAGTTCTTC
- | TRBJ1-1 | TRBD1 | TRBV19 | CASSIGTGLYTEAFF | TGTGCCAGTAGTATTGGGACAGGGTTGTACACTGAAGCTTTCTTT
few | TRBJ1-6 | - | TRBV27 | CASSLRQGGSPLHF | TGTGCCAGCAGCCTCCGCCAGGGCGGTTCACCCCTCCACTTT
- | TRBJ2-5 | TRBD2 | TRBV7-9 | CASSLRTSWQETQYF | TGTGCCAGCAGCCTCAGGACTAGTTGGCAAGAGACCCAGTACTTC
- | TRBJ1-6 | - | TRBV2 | CASSERLVNSPLHF | TGTGCCAGCAGTGAACGTCTCGTTAATTCACCCCTCCACTTT
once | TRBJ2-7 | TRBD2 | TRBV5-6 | CASSFGTRPENEQYF | TGTGCCAGCAGCTTCGGGACTAGACCCGAAAACGAGCAGTACTTC
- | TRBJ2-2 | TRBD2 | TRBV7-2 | CASSLVASGVTGELFF | TGTGCCAGCAGCTTAGTGGCTAGCGGGGTTACCGGGGAGCTGTTTTTT
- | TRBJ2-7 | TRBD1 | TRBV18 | CASSPRTGAYSTYEQYF | TGTGCCAGCTCACCGCGGACAGGGGCGTATTCTACCTACGAGCAGTACTTC
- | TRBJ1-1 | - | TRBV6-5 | CASYTHGRANTEAFF | TGTGCCAGCTATACTCACGGGAGGGCGAACACTGAAGCTTTCTTT
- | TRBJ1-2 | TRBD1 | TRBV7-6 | CASSLDRGRENYGYTF | TGTGCCAGCAGCTTAGACAGGGGACGTGAAAACTATGGCTACACCTTC
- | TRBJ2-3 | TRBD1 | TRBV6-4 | CASSARDRVPDTQYF | TGTGCCAGCAGTGCCCGGGACAGGGTCCCAGATACGCAGTATTTT
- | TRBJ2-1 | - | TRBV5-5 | CASSPDSYNEQFF | TGTGCCAGCAGCCCAGACAGCTACAATGAGCAGTTCTTC
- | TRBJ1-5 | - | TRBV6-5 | CASSWGVNQPQHF | TGTGCCAGCAGTTGGGGGGTCAATCAGCCCCAGCATTTT
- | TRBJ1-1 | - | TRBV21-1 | CASSKRWDSANTEAFF | TGTGCCAGCAGCAAAAGGTGGGACTCAGCGAACACTGAAGCTTTCTTT
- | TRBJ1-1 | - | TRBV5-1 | CASTLGAKNTEAFF | TGCGCCAGCACCCTGGGGGCTAAGAACACTGAAGCTTTCTTT